This TCR beta chain was sequenced for a study of blood T cell repertoires in COVID-19. Clones were read by immunoSEQ multiplex PCR, and TCRdb kept only the in-frame ones, dropping some. The table shows some 270,000 clones, with roughly 80% occurring only once. This CDR3 is 14 amino acids long. V gave up 4 bases and J gave up 6 bases, with 13 bases separating them. Per the germline V gene, CDR1 is LGHDT and CDR2 is YNNKEL (reference sequence). This receptor was taken from a man in his forties or fifties who had recovered from COVID-19. Source material: PBMCs or T cells enriched from blood (not recorded which). This chain uses TRBV3-1 (or the pseudogene TRBV3-2) with TRBJ2-1; tentative D call: TRBD1 (6 bases). CDR3 sequence reads: CASSPQDRPNEQFF. CDR3 DNA sequence: TGTGCCAGCAGCCCACAGGACAGACCCAATGAGCAGTTCTTC.